Sequencing of this T cell receptor (beta chain) was carried out in a study of blood T cell repertoires in COVID-19. Study context: Samples of COVID-19 (acute and convalescent) were obtained from the United States, Italy and Spain.

Germline CDR1 and CDR2: MDHEN and SYDVKM. Trimming removed 5 bases from V and 0 bases from J, with 16 bases in between. The CDR3 runs to 16 residues. Sequencing was performed with immunoSEQ multiplex PCR; in TCRdb, only in-frame clones are kept and a portion is missing. The table has 250,000 to 300,000 clones, around 83% seen once. This receptor was taken from an elderly man with acute or convalescent COVID-19. Sequenced: peripheral blood. The V gene is TRBV28, the J gene TRBJ1-2, with TRBD1 as a possible D gene (5 bases). CDR3 residues: CASSEGAGPSNYGYTF. In DNA, the CDR3 is TGTGCCAGCAGTGAAGGGGCAGGACCGTCTAACTATGGCTACACCTTC.